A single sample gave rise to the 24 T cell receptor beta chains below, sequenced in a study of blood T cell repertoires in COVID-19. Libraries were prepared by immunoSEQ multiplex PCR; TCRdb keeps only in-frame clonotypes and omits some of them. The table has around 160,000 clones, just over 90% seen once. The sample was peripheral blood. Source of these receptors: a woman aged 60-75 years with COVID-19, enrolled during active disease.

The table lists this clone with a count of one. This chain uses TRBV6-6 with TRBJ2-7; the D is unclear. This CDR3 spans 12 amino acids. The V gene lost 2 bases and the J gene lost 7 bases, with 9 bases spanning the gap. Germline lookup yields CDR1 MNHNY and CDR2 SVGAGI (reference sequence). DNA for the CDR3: TGTGCCAGCAGTTACGACTCCGCGGAGCAGTACTTC. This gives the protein CASSYDSAEQYF.

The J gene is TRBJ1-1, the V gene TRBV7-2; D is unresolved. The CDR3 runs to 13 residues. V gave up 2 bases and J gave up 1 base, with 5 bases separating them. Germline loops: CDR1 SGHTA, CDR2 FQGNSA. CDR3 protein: CASSLPGNTEAFF. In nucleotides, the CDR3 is TGTGCCAGCAGCTTACCGGGGAACACTGAAGCTTTCTTT.

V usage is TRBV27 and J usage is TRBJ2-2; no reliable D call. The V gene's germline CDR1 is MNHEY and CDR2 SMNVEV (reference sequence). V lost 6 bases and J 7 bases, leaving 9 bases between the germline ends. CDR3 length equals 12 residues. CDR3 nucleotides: TGTGCCAGCAGCTTCAGGATCGGGGAGCTGTTTTTT. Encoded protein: CASSFRIGELFF.

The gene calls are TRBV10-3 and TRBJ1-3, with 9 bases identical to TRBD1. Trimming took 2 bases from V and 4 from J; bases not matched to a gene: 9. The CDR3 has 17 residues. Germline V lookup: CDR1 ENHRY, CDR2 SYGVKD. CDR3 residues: CAISEGQGKTMGNTIYF. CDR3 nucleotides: TGTGCCATCAGTGAGGGACAGGGGAAAACGATGGGAAACACCATATATTTT.

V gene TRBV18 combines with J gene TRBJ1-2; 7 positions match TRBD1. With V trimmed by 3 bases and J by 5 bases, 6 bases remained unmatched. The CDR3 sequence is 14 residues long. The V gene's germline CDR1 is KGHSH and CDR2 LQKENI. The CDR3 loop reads CASSPDAGGYGYTF. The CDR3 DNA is TGTGCCAGCTCACCGGATGCAGGGGGGTATGGCTACACCTTC.

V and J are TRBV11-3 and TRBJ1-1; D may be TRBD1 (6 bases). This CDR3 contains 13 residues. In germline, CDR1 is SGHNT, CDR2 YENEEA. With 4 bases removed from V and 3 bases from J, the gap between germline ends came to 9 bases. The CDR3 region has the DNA TGTGCCAGCAGCTCGGACAGAGACACTGAAGCTTTCTTT. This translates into CASSSDRDTEAFF.

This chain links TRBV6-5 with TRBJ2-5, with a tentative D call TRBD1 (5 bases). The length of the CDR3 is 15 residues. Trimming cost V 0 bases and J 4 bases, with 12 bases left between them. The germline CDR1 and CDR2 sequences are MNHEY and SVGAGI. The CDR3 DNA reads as TGTGCCAGCAGTTACTCTGGCAGGGTGGCAGAGACCCAGTACTTC. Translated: CASSYSGRVAETQYF.

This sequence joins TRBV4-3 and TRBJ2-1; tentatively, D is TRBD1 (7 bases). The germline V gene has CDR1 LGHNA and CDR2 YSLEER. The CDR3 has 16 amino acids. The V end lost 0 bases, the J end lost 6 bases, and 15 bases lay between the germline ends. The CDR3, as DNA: TGCGCCAGCAGCCAAGAATCAGGGGGGCCCTCCAATGAGCAGTTCTTC. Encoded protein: CASSQESGGPSNEQFF.

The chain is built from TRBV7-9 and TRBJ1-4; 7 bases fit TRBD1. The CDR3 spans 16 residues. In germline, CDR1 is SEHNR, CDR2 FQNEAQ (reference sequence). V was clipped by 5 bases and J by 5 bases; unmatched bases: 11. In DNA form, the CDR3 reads TGTGCCAGCAGCCCGCTAACAGGGGTGATGAATGAAAAACTGTTTTTT. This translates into CASSPLTGVMNEKLFF. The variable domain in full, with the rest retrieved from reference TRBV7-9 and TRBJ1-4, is DTGVSQNPRHKITKRGQNVTFRCDPISEHNRLYWYRQTLGQGPEFLTYFQNEAQLEKSRLLSDRFSAERPKGSFSTLEIQRTEQGDSAMYLCASSPLTGVMNEKLFFGSGTQLSVL.

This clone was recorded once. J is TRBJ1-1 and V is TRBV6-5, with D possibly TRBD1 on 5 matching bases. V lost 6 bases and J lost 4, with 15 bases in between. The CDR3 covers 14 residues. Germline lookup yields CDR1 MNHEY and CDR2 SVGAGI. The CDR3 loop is CASRAGGDGTEAFF. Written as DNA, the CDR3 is TGTGCCAGCAGGGCCGGGGGGGATGGCACTGAAGCTTTCTTT.

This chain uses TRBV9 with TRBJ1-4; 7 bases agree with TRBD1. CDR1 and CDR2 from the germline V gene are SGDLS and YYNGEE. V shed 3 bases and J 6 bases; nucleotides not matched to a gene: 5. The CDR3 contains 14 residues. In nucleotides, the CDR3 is TGTGCCAGCAGCGCTGGACAGGCCTATGAAAAACTGTTTTTT. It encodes CASSAGQAYEKLFF.

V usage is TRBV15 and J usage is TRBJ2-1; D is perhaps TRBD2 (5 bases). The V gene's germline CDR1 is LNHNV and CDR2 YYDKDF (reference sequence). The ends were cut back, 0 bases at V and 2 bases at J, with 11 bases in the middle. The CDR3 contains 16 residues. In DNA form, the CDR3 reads TGTGCCACCAGCAGAGATATACTAGTTGCCTACAATGAGCAGTTCTTC. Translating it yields CATSRDILVAYNEQFF.

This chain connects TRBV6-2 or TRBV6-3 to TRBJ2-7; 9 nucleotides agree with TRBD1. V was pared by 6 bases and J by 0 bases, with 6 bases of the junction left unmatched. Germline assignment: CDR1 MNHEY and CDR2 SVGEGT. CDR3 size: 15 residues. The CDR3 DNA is TGTGCCAGCAGCCTACGGACAGGGGTCTCCTACGAGCAGTACTTC. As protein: CASSLRTGVSYEQYF.

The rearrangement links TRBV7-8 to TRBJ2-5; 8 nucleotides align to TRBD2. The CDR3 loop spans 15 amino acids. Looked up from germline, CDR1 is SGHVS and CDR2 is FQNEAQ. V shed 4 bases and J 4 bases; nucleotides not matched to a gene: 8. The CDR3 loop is CASSYLRGGRETQYF. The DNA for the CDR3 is TGTGCCAGCAGCTACTTACGGGGGGGCCGAGAGACCCAGTACTTC.

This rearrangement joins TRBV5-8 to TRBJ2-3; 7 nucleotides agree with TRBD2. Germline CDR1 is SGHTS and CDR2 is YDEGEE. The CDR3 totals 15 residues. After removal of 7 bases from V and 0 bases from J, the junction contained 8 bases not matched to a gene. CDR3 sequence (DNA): TGTGCCAGCTGCCGGGGGGATCGGAGCACAGATACGCAGTATTTT. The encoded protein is CASCRGDRSTDTQYF.

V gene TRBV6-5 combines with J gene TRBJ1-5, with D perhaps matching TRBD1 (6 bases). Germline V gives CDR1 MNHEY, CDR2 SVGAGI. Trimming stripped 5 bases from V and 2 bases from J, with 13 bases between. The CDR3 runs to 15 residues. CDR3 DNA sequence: TGTGCCAGCAGTACGGGGGGGCACGGCAATCAGCCCCAGCATTTT. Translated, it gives CASSTGGHGNQPQHF.

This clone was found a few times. CDR3 bases: TGTGCCAGCAGCCAAGGGGGGACTAGCGCGAACACCGGGGAGCTGTTTTTT. Translation gives CASSQGGTSANTGELFF. The gene calls are TRBV3-1 (or the pseudogene TRBV3-2) and TRBJ2-2, with 10 bases that match TRBD2. Germline V lookup: CDR1 LGHDT, CDR2 YNNKEL (reference sequence). V lost 1 base and J lost 0; bases outside the gene matches: 2. This CDR3 has 17 amino acids.

Written as DNA, the CDR3 is TGTGCCAGCAGCTTGGAAGGCGGGCAGACCTACGAGCAGTACTTC. Amino acid sequence: CASSLEGGQTYEQYF. This chain links TRBV5-6 with TRBJ2-7; tentative D call: TRBD2 (5 bases). CDR1 SGHDT and CDR2 YYEEEE come from the germline V gene. Trimming removed 0 bases at V and 2 bases at J, with 12 bases between. The CDR3 covers 15 residues. Full variable domain (rest looked up from reference TRBV5-6 and TRBJ2-7): DAGVTQSPTHLIKTRGQQVTLRCSPKSGHDTVSWYQQALGQGPQFIFQYYEEEERQRGNFPDRFSGHQFPNYSSELNVNALLLGDSALYLCASSLEGGQTYEQYFGPGTRLTVT.

This CDR3 is CASSKERARGRYEQYF. CDR3 sequence (DNA): TGTGCCAGCAGCAAAGAACGGGCCAGGGGAAGATACGAGCAGTACTTC. V and J are TRBV21-1 and TRBJ2-7; the D call of TRBD1 is as the table states it, not checked on the DNA. TRBV21-1 counts as a pseudogene. The CDR3 covers 16 residues.

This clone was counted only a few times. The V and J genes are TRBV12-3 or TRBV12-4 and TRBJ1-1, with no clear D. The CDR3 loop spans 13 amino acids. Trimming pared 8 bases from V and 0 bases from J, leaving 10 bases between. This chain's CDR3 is CASGSVMNTEAFF. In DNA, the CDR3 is TGTGCCAGCGGTTCCGTAATGAACACTGAAGCTTTCTTT.

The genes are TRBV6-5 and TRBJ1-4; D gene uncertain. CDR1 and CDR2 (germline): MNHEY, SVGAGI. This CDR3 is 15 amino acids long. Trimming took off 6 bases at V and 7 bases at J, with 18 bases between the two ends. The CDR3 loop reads CASRSRWRVTEKLFF. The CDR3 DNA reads TGTGCCAGCAGATCCCGGTGGAGGGTGACTGAAAAACTGTTTTTT.

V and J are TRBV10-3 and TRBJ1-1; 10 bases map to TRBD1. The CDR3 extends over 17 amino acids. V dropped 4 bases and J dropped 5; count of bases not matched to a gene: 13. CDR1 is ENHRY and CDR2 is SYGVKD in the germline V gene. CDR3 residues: CAISARQGAANGTEAFF. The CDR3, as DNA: TGTGCCATCAGTGCTCGACAGGGGGCTGCCAACGGGACTGAAGCTTTCTTT.

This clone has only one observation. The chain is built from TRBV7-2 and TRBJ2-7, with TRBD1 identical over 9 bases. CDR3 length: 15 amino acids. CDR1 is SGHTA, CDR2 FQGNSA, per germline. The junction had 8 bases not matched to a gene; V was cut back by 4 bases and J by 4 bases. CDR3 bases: TGTGCCAGCAGCTCCCTTCCGGGACAGGGTTACGAGCAGTACTTC. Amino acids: CASSSLPGQGYEQYF.

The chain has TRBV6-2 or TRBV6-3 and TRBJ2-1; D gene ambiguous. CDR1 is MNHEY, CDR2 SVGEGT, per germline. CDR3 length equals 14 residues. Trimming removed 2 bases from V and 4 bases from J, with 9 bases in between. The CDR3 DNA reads TGTGCCAGCAGTTACGCTCCTGCGTACAATGAGCAGTTCTTC. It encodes CASSYAPAYNEQFF.